This TCR beta chain is drawn from a study of Ad26.COV2.S vaccination and SARS-CoV-2 variants. Study-level background: Within the COV1001 Ad26.COV2.S trial arm, the donor was enrolled. Ad26.COV2.S shots went into the muscle once or twice, 56 days apart. Study-wide results and limits: Total T cell responses were possibly underestimated by TCR breadth and depth analyses. With respect to non-spike TCR breadth, vaccine and placebo recipients were similar.

There are 12 residues in the CDR3. V gave up 0 bases and J gave up 16 bases; unmatched junction bases: 3. The germline V gene has CDR1 SGHNT and CDR2 YYREEE (reference sequence). The treatment denotes: 15 to 20 received Ad26.COV2.S at low or high dose, single or two shots; 5 received placebo; per-sample allocation not given. Collection of the samples took place on day 63 after the first injection of vaccine or placebo. A note on this clone: Antigen specificity is unknown.

TCRdb's copy holds only in-frame clones and misses some; the assay was immunoSEQ multiplex PCR. The sample yields some 480,000 clones, roughly nine tenths seen once. The material sequenced was peripheral blood, taken in a trial of Ad26.COV2.S vaccine versus placebo. The origin of this receptor is a person between 18 and 65 years old who received the Ad26.COV2.S COVID-19 vaccine or a placebo. The chain is built from TRBV5-4 and TRBJ1-4; 10 bases are shared with TRBD1. As DNA, the CDR3 is TGTGCCAGCAGCTTGGCGGGACAGGGGAAGTTTTTT. Protein product: CASSLAGQGKFF. Complete variable domain (other parts from reference TRBV5-4 and TRBJ1-4): ETGVTQSPTHLIKTRGQQVTLRCSSQSGHNTVSWYQQALGQGPQFIFQYYREEENGRGNFPPRFSGLQFPNYSSELNVNALELDDSALYLCASSLAGQGKFFGSGTQLSVL.